The following is a TCR beta chain sequence with its context. Its antigen is as yet unknown. Primers included in the PCR were 60 Vbeta and 13 Jbeta primers. Generated by immunoSEQ multiplex PCR, the TCRdb table keeps only in-frame clones and is missing some. This sample has tens of thousands of clones, with approximately 77% found just once. This CDR3 region has 13 residues. CDR1 SSHAT and CDR2 FNYEAQ come from the germline V gene (reference sequence). The sample is drawn from a study of cytomegalovirus exposure and HLA in healthy donors. Whole-study findings and limits: Productive rates of about 90% or about 30% were seen for most TCR beta V segments in an earlier analysis. The study assumed roughly uniform donor sequencing depth for presence/absence analyses.

This chain links TRBV7-7 with TRBJ2-2; 7 bases fit TRBD2. What was sequenced was PBMCs. The origin of this receptor is a young woman in good health and CMV-seronegative. CDR3 DNA sequence: TGTGCTATCTCGGGAGGGAACACCGGGGAGCTGTTTTTT. Amino acids: CAISGGNTGELFF.